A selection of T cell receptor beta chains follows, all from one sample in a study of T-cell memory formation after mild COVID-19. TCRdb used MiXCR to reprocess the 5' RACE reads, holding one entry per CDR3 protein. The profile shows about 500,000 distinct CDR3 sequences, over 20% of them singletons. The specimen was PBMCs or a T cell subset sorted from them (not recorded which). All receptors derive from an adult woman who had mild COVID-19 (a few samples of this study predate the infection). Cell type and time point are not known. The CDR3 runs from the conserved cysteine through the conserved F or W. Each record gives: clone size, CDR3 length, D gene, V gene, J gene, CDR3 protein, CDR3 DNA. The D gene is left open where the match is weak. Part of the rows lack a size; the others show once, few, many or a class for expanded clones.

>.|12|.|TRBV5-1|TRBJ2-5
CASSVEAETQYF
TGCGCCAGCAGCGTGGAGGCGGAGACCCAGTACTTC
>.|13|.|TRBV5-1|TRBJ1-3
CASSLDGRNTIYF
TGCGCCAGCAGCTTGGACGGGCGGAACACCATATATTTT
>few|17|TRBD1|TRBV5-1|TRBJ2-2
CASSLTGQGANTGELFF
TGCGCCAGCAGCTTGACGGGACAGGGGGCGAACACCGGGGAGCTGTTTTTT
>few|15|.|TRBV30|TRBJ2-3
CAWSKPQGRTDTQYF
TGTGCCTGGAGTAAGCCACAGGGTCGCACAGATACGCAGTATTTT
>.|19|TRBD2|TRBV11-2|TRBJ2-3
CASSFDGYSGGAPTDTQYF
TGTGCCAGCAGCTTTGATGGGTATAGCGGGGGGGCCCCCACAGATACGCAGTATTTT
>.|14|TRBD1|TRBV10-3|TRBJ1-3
CAISPTGAGNTIYF
TGTGCCATCAGCCCGACAGGGGCCGGAAACACCATATATTTT
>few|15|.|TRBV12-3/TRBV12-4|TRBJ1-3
CANEELSDSGNTIYF
TGTGCCAACGAAGAACTTTCAGACTCTGGAAACACCATATATTTT
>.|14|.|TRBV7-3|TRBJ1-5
CASSFTWGDQPQHF
TGTGCCAGCAGCTTTACCTGGGGGGATCAGCCCCAGCATTTT
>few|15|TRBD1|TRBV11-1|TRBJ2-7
CASSPRQGHRYEQYF
TGTGCCAGCAGCCCCCGACAGGGACACCGCTACGAGCAGTACTTC
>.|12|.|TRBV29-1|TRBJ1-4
CSVEVDWGKLFF
TGCAGCGTTGAAGTAGACTGGGGAAAACTGTTTTTT
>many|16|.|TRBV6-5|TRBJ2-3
CASSPDTGSITDTQYF
TGTGCCAGCAGTCCCGATACCGGTTCGATCACAGATACGCAGTATTTT
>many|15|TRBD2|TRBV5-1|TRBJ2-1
CASSLLREGPYEQFF
TGCGCCAGCAGCTTGTTGCGGGAGGGCCCCTATGAGCAGTTCTTC
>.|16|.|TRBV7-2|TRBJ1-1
CASSLSWPDPHTEAFF
TGTGCCAGCAGCTTGAGTTGGCCCGACCCCCACACTGAAGCTTTCTTT
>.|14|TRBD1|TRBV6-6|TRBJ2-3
CASIAGTVADTQYF
TGTGCCAGCATTGCCGGGACAGTCGCAGATACGCAGTATTTT
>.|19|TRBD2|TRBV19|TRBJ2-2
CASSPRLAGKVSNTGELFF
TGTGCCAGTAGTCCTAGATTAGCGGGGAAAGTGTCGAACACCGGGGAGCTGTTTTTT
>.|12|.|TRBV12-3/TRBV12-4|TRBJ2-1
CASSPGVLGQFF
TGTGCCAGCAGTCCGGGAGTTTTAGGGCAGTTCTTC
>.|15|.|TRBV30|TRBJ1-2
CAWSSGDSRSYGYTF
TGTGCCTGGAGTTCCGGGGACTCCCGTAGCTATGGCTACACCTTC
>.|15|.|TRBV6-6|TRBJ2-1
CASSSGTGFYNEQFF
TGTGCCAGCAGTTCCGGGACGGGCTTCTACAATGAGCAGTTCTTC
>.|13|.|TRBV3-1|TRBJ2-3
CASRTRFTDTQYF
TGTGCCAGCAGAACCAGGTTCACAGATACGCAGTATTTT
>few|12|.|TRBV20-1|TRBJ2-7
CSAAGGSYEQYF
TGCAGTGCTGCAGGGGGGTCCTACGAGCAGTACTTC
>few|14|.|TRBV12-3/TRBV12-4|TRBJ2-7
CATHRTGDPYEQYF
TGTGCCACTCACCGAACAGGAGACCCCTACGAGCAGTACTTC
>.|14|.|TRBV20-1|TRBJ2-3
CSARFERFSSPQYF
TGCAGTGCTAGGTTCGAACGGTTTTCCTCTCCGCAGTATTTT
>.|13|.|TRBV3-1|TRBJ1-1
CASSYQMNTEAFF
TGTGCCAGCAGCTACCAAATGAACACTGAAGCTTTCTTT
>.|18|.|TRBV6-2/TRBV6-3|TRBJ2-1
CASSSPTAGGVPGNEQFF
TGTGCCAGCAGTTCCCCTACAGCGGGCGGAGTCCCAGGCAATGAGCAGTTCTTC
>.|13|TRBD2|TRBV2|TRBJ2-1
CASSGTSGGTGFF
TGTGCCAGCAGTGGGACTAGCGGGGGCACCGGGTTCTTC
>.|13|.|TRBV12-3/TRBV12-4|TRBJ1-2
CASSFQANYGYTF
TGTGCCAGCAGTTTCCAGGCTAACTATGGCTACACCTTC
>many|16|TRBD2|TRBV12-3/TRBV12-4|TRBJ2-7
CASSPQLADLSYEQYF
TGTGCCAGCAGCCCTCAACTAGCGGACCTCTCCTACGAGCAGTACTTC
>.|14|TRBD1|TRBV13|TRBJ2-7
CASSLDRVPYEQYF
TGTGCCAGCAGCCTCGACAGGGTTCCCTACGAGCAGTACTTC
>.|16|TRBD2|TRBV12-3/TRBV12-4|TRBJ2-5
CASSSTGTSGKETQYF
TGTGCCAGCAGTTCAACCGGGACTAGCGGGAAAGAGACCCAGTACTTC
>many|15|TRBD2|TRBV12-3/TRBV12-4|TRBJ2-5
CASTLAGVLQETQYF
TGTGCCAGCACCCTAGCGGGGGTCCTGCAAGAGACCCAGTACTTC
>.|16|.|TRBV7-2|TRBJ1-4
CASSLSAQGINEKLFF
TGTGCCAGCAGCTTGTCCGCGCAGGGGATTAATGAAAAACTGTTTTTT
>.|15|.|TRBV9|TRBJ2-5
CASSVGGTAKETQYF
TGTGCCAGCAGCGTAGGCGGGACAGCAAAAGAGACCCAGTACTTC
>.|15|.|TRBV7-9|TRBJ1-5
CASSLAGTRDQPQHF
TGTGCCAGCAGCTTAGCCGGGACCAGGGATCAGCCCCAGCATTTT
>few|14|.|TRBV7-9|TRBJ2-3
CASSPITVPGTQYF
TGTGCCAGCAGCCCGATCACGGTCCCCGGGACGCAGTATTTT
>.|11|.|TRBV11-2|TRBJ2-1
CASSSAWEQFF
TGTGCCAGCAGCTCCGCCTGGGAGCAGTTCTTC
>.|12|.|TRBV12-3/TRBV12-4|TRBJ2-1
CAIHRTGNEQFF
TGTGCCATCCACCGTACCGGGAATGAGCAGTTCTTC
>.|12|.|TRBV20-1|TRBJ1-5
CSARGTNQPQHF
TGCAGTGCTAGAGGGACCAATCAGCCCCAGCATTTT
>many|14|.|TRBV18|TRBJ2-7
CASSPSSSVYEQYF
TGTGCCAGCTCACCATCCTCTAGTGTCTACGAGCAGTACTTC
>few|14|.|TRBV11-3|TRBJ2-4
CASSSLIAKNIQYF
TGTGCCAGCAGCTCCCTCATAGCCAAAAACATTCAGTACTTC
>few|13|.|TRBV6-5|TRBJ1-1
CASRIQGATEAFF
TGTGCCAGCAGGATACAGGGCGCGACTGAAGCTTTCTTT
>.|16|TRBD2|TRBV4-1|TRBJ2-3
CASSQESGTSTDTQYF
TGCGCCAGCAGCCAAGAGAGCGGGACCAGCACAGATACGCAGTATTTT
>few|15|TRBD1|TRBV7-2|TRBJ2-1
CASSVGTGLYNEQFF
TGTGCCAGCAGTGTCGGGACAGGGCTGTACAATGAGCAGTTCTTC
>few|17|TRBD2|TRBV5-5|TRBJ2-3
CASSQGLAGMSTDTQYF
TGTGCCAGCAGTCAAGGACTAGCGGGAATGAGCACAGATACGCAGTATTTT
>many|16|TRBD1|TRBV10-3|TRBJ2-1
CAISAPPGTGDGEQFF
TGTGCCATCAGTGCGCCGCCCGGGACAGGGGATGGTGAGCAGTTCTTC
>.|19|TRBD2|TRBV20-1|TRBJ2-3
CSARGAPLQLAGGTDTQYF
TGCAGTGCTAGAGGCGCTCCGCTGCAACTAGCGGGGGGCACAGATACGCAGTATTTT
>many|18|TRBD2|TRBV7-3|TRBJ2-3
CASSFRGTSGGRGDTQYF
TGTGCCAGCAGCTTCCGAGGGACTAGCGGGGGCAGAGGAGATACGCAGTATTTT
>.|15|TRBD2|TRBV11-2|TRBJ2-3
CASRGGRSLKDTQYF
TGTGCCAGCAGGGGCGGGAGGTCTTTGAAAGATACGCAGTATTTT
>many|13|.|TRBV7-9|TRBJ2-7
CASSLGQFYEQYF
TGCGCCAGCAGCTTGGGGCAGTTCTACGAGCAGTACTTC